This TCR beta chain stems from a study of blood T cell repertoires in COVID-19. Study details: Material from acute and convalescent COVID-19 was sourced from the United States, Italy and Spain. T cells, B-cell-depleted T cells, or PBMCs supplied cDNA or gDNA.

Germline V gene data show CDR1 as SNHLY and CDR2 as FYNNEI. The CDR3 loop spans 15 amino acids. Trimming removed 7 bases at V and 3 bases at J, with 16 bases between. This clone has more than one count but fewer than ten. Original handling: Estimation of nucleated cell counts was performed using reference gene primer amplification. Only in-frame clones appear in the TCRdb table, and some are missing; sequencing was by immunoSEQ multiplex PCR. The V and J calls and clone size were taken over from that table, and D and trimming were inferred from the DNA. The table lists roughly 250,000 clones, about 83% of them singletons.

The TCR was taken from a woman aged 40 to 50 who had recovered from COVID-19. The sequencing sample was made of peripheral blood. The chain combines TRBV2 with TRBJ1-5; D might be TRBD1 (6 bases). This CDR3 is CASKEGGHDNQPQHF. The CDR3 nucleotides read TGTGCCAGCAAAGAGGGGGGGCACGACAATCAGCCCCAGCATTTT.